The 25 T cell receptor beta chains in this list originate from one sample, sequenced in a study of T cells in localized non-small cell lung cancer. The method was immunoSEQ multiplex PCR; TCRdb's version includes in-frame clones alone and lacks a portion of them. The data hold roughly 18,000 clones, with around four fifths observed a single time. The source material was peripheral blood, sampled before any cancer treatment. The receptors here all came from a female donor older than 55 with stage I lung adenocarcinoma.

V gene TRBV4-1 combines with J gene TRBJ2-5; 9 bases agree with TRBD2. Germline trimming cut 0 bases from V and 4 bases from J; bases unmatched to any gene: 12. Per the germline V gene, CDR1 is MGHRA and CDR2 is YSYEKL. This CDR3 has 18 residues. The CDR3 region is CASSQDMNLAGGLETQYF. The CDR3, as DNA: TGCGCCAGCAGCCAAGATATGAATTTGGCGGGGGGGTTAGAGACCCAGTACTTC.

This chain joins TRBV5-1 and TRBJ1-1, with 9 bases matching TRBD1. The CDR3 is 15 amino acids. The germline V gene encodes CDR1 SGHRS and CDR2 YFSETQ. Losses at the gene ends were 0 bases for V and 9 bases for J; bases not matched to a gene: 9. CDR3 sequence reads: CASSLVGGQGRQAFF. CDR3 coding DNA: TGCGCCAGCAGCTTGGTGGGGGGACAGGGTAGACAAGCTTTCTTT.

The chain couples TRBV4-1 to TRBJ1-4; D is undetermined. This CDR3 is 12 amino acids long. Trimming took 0 bases from V and 10 from J, leaving 6 bases between them. Germline CDR1 reads MGHRA; CDR2 reads YSYEKL. The CDR3 DNA reads TGCGCCAGCAGCCAAGATTGGGGAAAACTGTTTTTT. Protein: CASSQDWGKLFF.

This clone was seen only once. The chain is built from TRBV4-2 and TRBJ2-1; unclear D gene. Trimming cost V 1 base and J 5 bases, with 12 bases left between them. This CDR3 is built from 15 residues. From germline, CDR1 is LGHNA and CDR2 YNFKEQ. The CDR3 region is CASSQGEGYDNEQFF. The DNA of the CDR3 is TGTGCCAGCAGCCAAGGAGAAGGGTACGACAATGAGCAGTTCTTC.

The chain recombines TRBV27 with TRBJ2-1, with TRBD2 identical over 9 bases. CDR3 length equals 15 residues. Germline-derived CDR1 and CDR2 are MNHEY and SMNVEV (reference sequence). The ends lost 5 bases at V and 3 bases at J; junction bases unmatched: 5. The CDR3: CASSVSGSNYNEQFF. The CDR3 DNA follows: TGTGCCAGCAGTGTTAGCGGGAGTAACTACAATGAGCAGTTCTTC.

The table lists this clone with a few counts. V is TRBV11-2 and J is TRBJ2-1; D may be TRBD1 or TRBD2 (7 bases each). V was trimmed by 4 bases and J by 5 bases, leaving 21 bases between them. The CDR3 has 17 amino acids. The V gene's germline CDR1 is SGHAT and CDR2 FQNNGV. CDR3 DNA: TGTGCCAGCAGCTGGGGGACAGCGGGGTTAAAGGACAATGAGCAGTTCTTC. This translates into CASSWGTAGLKDNEQFF.

The chain is built from TRBV6-5 and TRBJ2-7; D uncertain. The ends were cut back, 8 bases at V and 2 bases at J, with 13 bases in the middle. The CDR3 extends over 13 amino acids. Germline-derived CDR1 and CDR2 are MNHEY and SVGAGI. CDR3 amino acids: CASWSDGPYEQYF. As DNA, the CDR3 is TGTGCCAGCTGGTCGGACGGGCCCTACGAGCAGTACTTC.

The J gene is TRBJ2-7, the V gene TRBV7-2; D perhaps matches TRBD1 (5 bases). Trimming shortened V by 1 base and J by 4 bases, and 14 bases separated the two germline ends. Germline values: CDR1 SGHTA, CDR2 FQGNSA. The CDR3 extends over 15 amino acids. The CDR3 here is CASSLGLGEFYEQYF. In nucleotides, the CDR3 is TGTGCCAGCAGCTTAGGGTTAGGGGAATTTTACGAGCAGTACTTC.

The V call is TRBV5-1, the J call TRBJ2-7, with 8 bases fitting TRBD1. This CDR3 region has 14 residues. Unmatched junction bases numbered 5, after V lost 4 bases and J lost 2 bases. Looked up from germline, CDR1 is SGHRS and CDR2 is YFSETQ. The CDR3 region has the DNA TGCGCCAGCAGCGAACGGGACAGGACCTACGAGCAGTACTTC. The encoded protein is CASSERDRTYEQYF.

The rearrangement uses TRBV2 and TRBJ1-5; D is possibly TRBD1 (6 bases). The CDR3 consists of 14 residues. Germline CDR1 and CDR2: SNHLY and FYNNEI. Trimming stripped 7 bases from V and 2 bases from J, with 12 bases between. The CDR3 protein is CASILRQGNQPQHF. CDR3 nucleotides: TGTGCCAGCATCTTACGACAGGGCAATCAGCCCCAGCATTTT. The full variable domain, rest sourced from reference TRBV2 and TRBJ1-5, is EPEVTQTPSHQVTQMGQEVILRCVPISNHLYFYWYRQILGQKVEFLVSFYNNEISEKSEIFDDQFSVERPDGSNFTLKIRSTKLEDSAMYFCASILRQGNQPQHFGDGTRLSIL.

By share, this clone counts as medium-sized. This CDR3 reads CASSGEAGNYGYTF. In DNA, the CDR3 is TGTGCCAGCAGTGGGGAGGCAGGAAACTATGGCTACACCTTC. This chain joins TRBV2 and TRBJ1-2; D remains ambiguous. Deletions cut 4 bases from V and 2 bases from J, with 11 bases between. There are 14 residues in the CDR3. Germline V gene sequence: CDR1 SNHLY, CDR2 FYNNEI.

The rearrangement uses TRBV6-5 and TRBJ2-3; the match to TRBD1 covers 8 bases. Germline CDR1 MNHEY, CDR2 SVGAGI. V gave up 5 bases and J gave up 9 bases; unmatched junction bases: 13. The CDR3 contains 15 residues. CDR3 nucleotides: TGTGCCAGCAGTCCCCGCCAGGGGGCTTATTCAACGCAGTATTTT. Protein sequence: CASSPRQGAYSTQYF.

The J gene is TRBJ2-7, the V gene TRBV19, with 7 bases identical to TRBD2. The CDR3 consists of 15 residues. Losses at the gene ends were 3 bases for V and 2 bases for J; bases not matched to a gene: 7. CDR1 and CDR2 from the germline V gene are LNHDA and SQIVND (reference sequence). The CDR3 DNA sequence: TGTGCCAGTAGTATTGATAGCGGGCTAACCTACGAGCAGTACTTC. This codes for CASSIDSGLTYEQYF. The full variable domain, with the rest looked up from reference TRBV19 and TRBJ2-7, is DGGITQSPKYLFRKEGQNVTLSCEQNLNHDAMYWYRQDPGQGLRLIYYSQIVNDFQKGDIAEGYSVSREKKESFPLTVTSAQKNPTAFYLCASSIDSGLTYEQYFGPGTRLTVT.

The sample holds a few counts of this clone. The chain joins TRBV5-8 to TRBJ2-1; D is perhaps TRBD2 (5 bases). Germline CDR1 SGHTS, CDR2 YDEGEE. Trimming removed 3 bases from V and 5 bases from J, with 18 bases in between. The CDR3 length is 16 residues. CDR3 protein: CASSSNPREGNNEQFF. In DNA, the CDR3 is TGTGCCAGCAGCTCAAACCCCCGGGAAGGGAACAATGAGCAGTTCTTC.

The V and J genes are TRBV7-2 and TRBJ1-1; D might be TRBD1 (6 bases). Trimming cost V 4 bases and J 9 bases, with 15 bases left between them. This CDR3 has 13 residues. The germline V gene has CDR1 SGHTA and CDR2 FQGNSA. The CDR3 loop reads CASSSQGFSKAFF. The CDR3 DNA reads as TGTGCCAGCAGCTCCCAGGGGTTCTCGAAAGCTTTCTTT.

The V gene is TRBV6-1, the J gene TRBJ2-3; 8 bases are a match to TRBD2. The CDR3 spans 13 residues. The germline V gene has CDR1 MNHNS and CDR2 SASEGT. The trim removed 11 bases at V and 8 bases at J, leaving 12 bases unmatched. The CDR3 coding sequence is TGTGCCTTGGCGACGGGGGGGCGGGGTACGCAGTATTTT. This gives the protein CALATGGRGTQYF.

The chain joins TRBV7-8 to TRBJ2-5; D call uncertain. Germline V gene data show CDR1 as SGHVS and CDR2 as FQNEAQ. V lost 2 bases and J lost 8, with 6 bases in between. The CDR3 length is 11 residues. The CDR3 DNA reads TGTGCCAGCAGCTTACCCGGAACCCAGTACTTC. Encoded protein: CASSLPGTQYF.

This clone is a singleton in its sample. V and J are TRBV7-3 and TRBJ2-6, with D unclear. CDR3 length: 11 amino acids. The V gene's germline CDR1 is SGHTA and CDR2 FQGTGA. Trimming cost V 6 bases and J 8 bases, with 5 bases left between them. DNA of the CDR3: TGTGCCAGCAGTAAATCCAACGTCCTGACTTTC. This gives the protein CASSKSNVLTF.

The genes are TRBV30 and TRBJ1-2, with no clear D. This CDR3 has 11 residues. Germline loops: CDR1 GTSNPN, CDR2 SVGIG (reference sequence). Trimming shortened V by 3 bases and J by 4 bases, and 6 bases separated the two germline ends. This CDR3 is CAWSPIYGYTF. The CDR3, as DNA: TGTGCCTGGAGCCCCATCTATGGCTACACCTTC.

The chain combines TRBV7-8 with TRBJ2-3, with TRBD2 matching over 7 bases. The V gene end was trimmed by 0 bases and the J gene end by 2 bases; junction bases not matched to a gene: 8. The CDR3 spans 17 residues. Looked up from germline, CDR1 is SGHVS and CDR2 is FQNEAQ. The DNA for the CDR3 is TGTGCCAGCAGCTTAGCTGGGAGGGATTGGCACACAGATACGCAGTATTTT. Translated: CASSLAGRDWHTDTQYF.

This clone is medium-sized (0.01 to 0.1%) in the sample. This CDR3 is CASSRTGGSNYGYTF. Written as DNA, the CDR3 is TGTGCCAGCAGTCGGACAGGAGGGAGTAACTATGGCTACACCTTC. V gene TRBV2 combines with J gene TRBJ1-2, with 7 nucleotides matching TRBD1. V shed 5 bases and J 1 base; nucleotides not matched to a gene: 7. This CDR3 is built from 15 residues. Germline values: CDR1 SNHLY, CDR2 FYNNEI.

V gene TRBV29-1 combines with J gene TRBJ1-5, with 9 bases matching TRBD1. The CDR3 covers 13 residues. CDR1 and CDR2 from the germline V gene are SQVTM and ANQGSEA. After removal of 5 bases from V and 4 bases from J, the junction contained 3 bases not matched to a gene. CDR3 sequence: CSVRTGVNQPQHF. As DNA, the CDR3 is TGCAGCGTTAGGACAGGGGTAAATCAGCCCCAGCATTTT.

The chain carries TRBV5-1 and TRBJ1-1; D call uncertain. The CDR3 runs 13 residues. CDR1 is SGHRS and CDR2 is YFSETQ in the germline V gene. Trimming pared 6 bases from V and 5 bases from J, leaving 14 bases between. The CDR3 reads CASTGSWPTEAFF. The DNA of the CDR3 is TGCGCCAGCACCGGGTCGTGGCCTACTGAAGCTTTCTTT.

The chain combines TRBV6-4 with TRBJ2-2; D could derive from TRBD1 or TRBD2 (6 bases each). This CDR3 region has 14 residues. V was shortened by 6 bases and J by 5 bases, with 13 bases between the two germline ends. Germline-derived CDR1 and CDR2 are MRHNA and SNTAGT. The CDR3 sequence: CASSPGASTGELFF. The CDR3 coding sequence is TGTGCCAGCAGCCCGGGGGCGAGTACCGGGGAGCTGTTTTTT.

The chain couples TRBV4-3 to TRBJ1-1; D gene ambiguous. The CDR3 sequence is 13 residues long. From germline, CDR1 is LGHNA and CDR2 YSLEER. V was cut by 0 bases and J by 5 bases, with 7 bases left in between. The CDR3 bases are TGCGCCAGCAGCCAAGAACCCCGGACTGAAGCTTTCTTT. Protein product: CASSQEPRTEAFF.